Listed here is a single T cell receptor (beta chain). Original processing methods: Nucleated cell counts were estimated from reference gene primer amplification. The data were produced by immunoSEQ multiplex PCR, yet TCRdb's version contains in-frame clones alone and is incomplete. Clonal size and the V and J genes are those of that table, whereas D and trimming came from the DNA. The sample has around 67,000 clones; approximately 78% are singletons. This sample stems from a study of blood T cell repertoires in COVID-19. Study background: Samples came from the United States, Italy and Spain, spanning acute and convalescent COVID-19. In each case, the material was cDNA or gDNA derived from T cells, B-cell-depleted T cells, or PBMCs.

The TCR sequence derives from a human donor in a cohort sampled during active COVID-19. Sequencing was done on a sample of peripheral blood.

The CDR3 protein is CASRTGKRNQPQHF. In DNA form, the CDR3 reads TGTGCCAGCAGGACAGGGAAGCGCAATCAGCCCCAGCATTTT. The V gene is TRBV27, the J gene TRBJ1-5; 7 positions agree with TRBD1. J gave up 2 bases and V 6 bases, and 4 bases lay outside the gene matches. Germline V gene data show CDR1 as MNHEY and CDR2 as SMNVEV (reference sequence). The CDR3 covers 14 residues.